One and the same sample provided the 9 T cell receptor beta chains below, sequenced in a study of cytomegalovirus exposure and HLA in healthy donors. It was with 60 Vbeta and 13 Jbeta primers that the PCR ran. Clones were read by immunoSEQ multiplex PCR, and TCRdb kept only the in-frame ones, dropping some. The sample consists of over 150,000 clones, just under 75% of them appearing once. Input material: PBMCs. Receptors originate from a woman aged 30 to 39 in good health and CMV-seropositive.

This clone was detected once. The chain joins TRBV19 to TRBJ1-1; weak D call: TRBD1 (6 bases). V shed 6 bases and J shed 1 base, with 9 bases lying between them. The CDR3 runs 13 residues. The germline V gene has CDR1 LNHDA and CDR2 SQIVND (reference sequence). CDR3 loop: CASSQGPNTEAFF. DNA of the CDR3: TGTGCCAGTAGCCAGGGGCCGAACACTGAAGCTTTCTTT.

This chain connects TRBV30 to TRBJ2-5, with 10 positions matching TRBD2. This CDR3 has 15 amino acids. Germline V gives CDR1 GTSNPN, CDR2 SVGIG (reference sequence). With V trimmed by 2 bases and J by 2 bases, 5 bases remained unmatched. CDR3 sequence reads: CAWSRSGREQETQYF. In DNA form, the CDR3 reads TGTGCCTGGAGTCGAAGCGGGAGGGAACAAGAGACCCAGTACTTC.

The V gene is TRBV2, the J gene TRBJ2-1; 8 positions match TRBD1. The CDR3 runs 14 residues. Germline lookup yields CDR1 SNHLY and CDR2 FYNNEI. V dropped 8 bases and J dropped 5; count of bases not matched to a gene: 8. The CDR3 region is CASGMRTGNNEQFF. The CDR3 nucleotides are TGTGCCAGCGGCATGAGGACAGGGAACAATGAGCAGTTCTTC.

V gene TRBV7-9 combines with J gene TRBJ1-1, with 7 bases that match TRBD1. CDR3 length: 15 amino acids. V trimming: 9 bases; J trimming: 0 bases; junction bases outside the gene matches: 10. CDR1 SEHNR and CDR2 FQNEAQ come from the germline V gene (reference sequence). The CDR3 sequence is CASCRDSLLNTEAFF. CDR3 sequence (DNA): TGTGCCAGTTGCCGGGACAGCCTATTGAACACTGAAGCTTTCTTT. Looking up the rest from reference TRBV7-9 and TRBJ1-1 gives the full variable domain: DTGVSQNPRHKITKRGQNVTFRCDPISEHNRLYWYRQTLGQGPEFLTYFQNEAQLEKSRLLSDRFSAERPKGSFSTLEIQRTEQGDSAMYLCASCRDSLLNTEAFFGQGTRLTVV.

The CDR3 sequence is CASSPRPGTKRGNTEAFF. As DNA, the CDR3 is TGTGCCAGCAGTCCCCGTCCGGGGACTAAAAGAGGGAACACTGAAGCTTTCTTT. The chain recombines TRBV7-9 with TRBJ1-1, with TRBD1 as a possible D gene (5 bases). There are 18 residues in the CDR3. V shed 6 bases and J shed 1 base, with 24 bases lying between them. Per germline, CDR1 SEHNR and CDR2 FQNEAQ (reference sequence).

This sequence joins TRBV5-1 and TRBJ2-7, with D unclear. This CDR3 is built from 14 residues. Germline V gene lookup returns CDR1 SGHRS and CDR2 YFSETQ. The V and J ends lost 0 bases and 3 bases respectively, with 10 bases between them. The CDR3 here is CASSLVGRYYEQYF. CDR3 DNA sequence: TGCGCCAGCAGCTTGGTTGGCAGATACTACGAGCAGTACTTC.

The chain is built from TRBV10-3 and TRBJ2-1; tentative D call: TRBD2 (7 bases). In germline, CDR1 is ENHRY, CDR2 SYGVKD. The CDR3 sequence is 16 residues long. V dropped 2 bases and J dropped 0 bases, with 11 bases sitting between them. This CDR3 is CAISEGGGSSYNEQFF. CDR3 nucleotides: TGTGCCATCAGTGAGGGGGGCGGGAGCTCCTACAATGAGCAGTTCTTC.

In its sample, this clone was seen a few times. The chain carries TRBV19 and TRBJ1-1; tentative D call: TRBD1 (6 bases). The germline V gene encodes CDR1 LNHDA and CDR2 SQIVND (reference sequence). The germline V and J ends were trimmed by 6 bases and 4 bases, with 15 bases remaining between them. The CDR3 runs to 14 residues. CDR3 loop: CASREQGVSTEAFF. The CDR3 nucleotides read TGTGCCAGTAGGGAACAGGGTGTGAGCACTGAAGCTTTCTTT.

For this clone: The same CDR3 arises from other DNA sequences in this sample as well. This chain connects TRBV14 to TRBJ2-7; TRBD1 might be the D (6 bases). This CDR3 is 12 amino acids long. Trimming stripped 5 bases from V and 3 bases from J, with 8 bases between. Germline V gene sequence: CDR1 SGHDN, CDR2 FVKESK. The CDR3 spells CASSSQGYEQYF. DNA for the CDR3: TGTGCCAGCAGCTCACAGGGCTACGAGCAGTACTTC.